This T cell receptor beta chain was identified in a study of a mutant IDH1 vaccine in newly diagnosed glioma. For the study at large: Vaccine dosing followed radiotherapy by 4-6 weeks, or accompanied temozolomide cycles. General observations from the study: Changes in top peripheral clonotypes did not appear linked to pseudoprogression.

Only in-frame clones appear in the TCRdb table, and some are missing; sequencing was by immunoSEQ multiplex PCR. The table lists some 31,000 clones, roughly three quarters of them singletons. Of note for this clone: Antigen: not known.

The V segment lost 5 bases and the J segment 9 bases; nucleotides outside the gene matches: 25. The CDR3 consists of 20 residues. CDR1 is SGHNT and CDR2 is YYREEE in the germline V gene (reference sequence). Time point meaning: week 35, safety follow-up. Topical imiquimod was applied with each vaccine dose, which held 300 ug of mutant IDH1 20-mer peptide. Those who donated had recent WHO grade 3 or 4 IDH1-mutant, ATRX-lost astrocytomas. The chain couples TRBV5-4 to TRBJ2-7; 14 nucleotides match TRBD2. Sequenced material: PBMCs, taken from a glioma patient whose treatment included an IDH1 peptide vaccine. The clonotype originates from a woman aged 25 to 39 with glioma. Some clones in this sample may be carry-over from other donors' samples. CDR3 protein: CASRRGPGLAGERGVVGQYF. CDR3 DNA sequence: TGTGCCAGCAGGAGAGGACCGGGACTAGCGGGAGAAAGGGGAGTTGTAGGGCAGTACTTC.